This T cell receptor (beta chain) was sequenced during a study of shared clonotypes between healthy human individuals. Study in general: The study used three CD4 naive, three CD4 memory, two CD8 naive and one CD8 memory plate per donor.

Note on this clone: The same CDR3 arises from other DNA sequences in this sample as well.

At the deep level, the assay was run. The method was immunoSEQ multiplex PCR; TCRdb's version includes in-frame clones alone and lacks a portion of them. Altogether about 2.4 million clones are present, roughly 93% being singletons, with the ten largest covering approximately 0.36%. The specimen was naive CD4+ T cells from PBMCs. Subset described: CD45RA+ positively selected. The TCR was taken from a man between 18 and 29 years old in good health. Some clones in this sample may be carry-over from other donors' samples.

The CDR3 sequence is CASRYRDRGYGYTF. As DNA, the CDR3 is TGTGCCAGCAGGTACCGGGACAGGGGATATGGCTACACCTTC. The chain uses TRBV6-5 and TRBJ1-2; 10 bases are a match to TRBD1. The CDR3 has 14 residues. The ends lost 6 bases at V and 5 bases at J; junction bases unmatched: 6. From germline, CDR1 is MNHEY and CDR2 SVGAGI.